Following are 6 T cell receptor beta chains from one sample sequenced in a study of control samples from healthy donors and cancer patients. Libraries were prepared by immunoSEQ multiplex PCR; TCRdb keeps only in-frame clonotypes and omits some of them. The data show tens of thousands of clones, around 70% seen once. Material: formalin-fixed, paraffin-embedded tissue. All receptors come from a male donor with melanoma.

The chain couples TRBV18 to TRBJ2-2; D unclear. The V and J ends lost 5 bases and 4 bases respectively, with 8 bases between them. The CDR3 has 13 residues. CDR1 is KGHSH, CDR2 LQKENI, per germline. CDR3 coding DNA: TGTGCCAGCTCATCCCCGGCCACCGGGGAGCTGTTTTTT. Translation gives CASSSPATGELFF.

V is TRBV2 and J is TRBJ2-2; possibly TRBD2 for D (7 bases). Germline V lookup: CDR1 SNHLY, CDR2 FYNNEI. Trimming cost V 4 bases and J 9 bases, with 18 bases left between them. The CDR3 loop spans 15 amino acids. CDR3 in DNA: TGTGCCAGCAGTGGAGGGGGGGGGCCCCATCGGGAGCTGTTTTTT. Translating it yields CASSGGGGPHRELFF.

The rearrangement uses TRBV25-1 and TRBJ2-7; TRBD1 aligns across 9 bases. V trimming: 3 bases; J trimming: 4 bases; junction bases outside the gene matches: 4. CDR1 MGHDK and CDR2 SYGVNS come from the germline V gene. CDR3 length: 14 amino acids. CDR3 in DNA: TGTGCCAGCAGTGACTGGGACAGGGAATACGAGCAGTACTTC. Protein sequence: CASSDWDREYEQYF.

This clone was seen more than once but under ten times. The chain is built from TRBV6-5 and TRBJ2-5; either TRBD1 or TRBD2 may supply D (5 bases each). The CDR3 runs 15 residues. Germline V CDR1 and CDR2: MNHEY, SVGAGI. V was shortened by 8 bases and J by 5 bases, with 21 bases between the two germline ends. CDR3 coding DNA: TGTGCCAGCGAGGGTGAGGGACCCAGTGGGGAGACCCAGTACTTC. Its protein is CASEGEGPSGETQYF.

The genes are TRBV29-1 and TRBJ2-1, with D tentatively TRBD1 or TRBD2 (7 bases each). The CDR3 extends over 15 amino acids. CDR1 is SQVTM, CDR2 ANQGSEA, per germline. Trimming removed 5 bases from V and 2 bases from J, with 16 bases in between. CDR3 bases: TGCAGCGTTCAGCAGGGGGGGAGGACCTACAATGAGCAGTTCTTC. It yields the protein CSVQQGGRTYNEQFF.

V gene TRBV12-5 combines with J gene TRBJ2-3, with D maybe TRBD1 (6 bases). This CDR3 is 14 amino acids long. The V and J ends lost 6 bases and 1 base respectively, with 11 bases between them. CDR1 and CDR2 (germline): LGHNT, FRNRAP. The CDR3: CASGLGGGTDTQYF. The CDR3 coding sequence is TGTGCTAGTGGGCTTGGGGGCGGCACAGATACGCAGTATTTT. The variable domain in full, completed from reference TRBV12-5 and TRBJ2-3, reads DARVTQTPRHKVTEMGQEVTMRCQPILGHNTVFWYRQTMMQGLELLAYFRNRAPLDDSGMPKDRFSAEMPDATLATLKIQPSEPRDSAVYFCASGLGGGTDTQYFGPGTRLTVL.